The present T cell receptor (beta chain) was sequenced within a study of cytomegalovirus exposure and HLA in healthy donors. Here immunoSEQ multiplex PCR was the method, and the copy in TCRdb shows in-frame clones only, minus some. This table holds some 330,000 clones, 75% to 90% found once. Trimming took off 0 bases at V and 5 bases at J, with 14 bases between the two ends. The germline V gene has CDR1 MNHNS and CDR2 SASEGT. This CDR3 region has 15 residues. For this clone: What it binds is unknown.

General observations from the study: The authors confirmed in vitro that a few CMV-associated chains were specific for CMV antigens. Cytomegalovirus-associated TCR beta chains were listed, numbering over 150. Most sequenced TCRs were rare (though some public TCRs occurred in many donors).

The chain carries TRBV6-1 and TRBJ2-7, with D unclear. Sequenced material: PBMCs. This TCR came from a woman between 18 and 29 years old in good health and CMV-seronegative. The CDR3 region is CASSEAGISYNEQYF. The CDR3 nucleotides are TGTGCCAGCAGTGAAGCGGGCATCTCCTACAACGAGCAGTACTTC.